The TCR beta chain under discussion was sequenced for a study of blood T cell repertoires in COVID-19. For the study at large: T cells, B-cell-depleted T cells, or PBMCs provided the cDNA or gDNA that served as material.

Sequencing was performed with immunoSEQ multiplex PCR; in TCRdb, only in-frame clones are kept and a portion is missing. Of roughly 250,000 clones in the sample, 65% to 90% were seen once. V trimming: 8 bases; J trimming: 2 bases; junction bases outside the gene matches: 7. The CDR3 runs 13 residues. Germline V lookup: CDR1 SGHRS, CDR2 YFSETQ. Material for sequencing was peripheral blood. The clonotype comes from a woman in her sixties or seventies with active or convalescent COVID-19. The chain combines TRBV5-1 with TRBJ2-7, with 7 bases lining up with TRBD1. For the CDR3, the DNA is TGCGCCAGTTCGACAGGGATGGCCTACGAGCAGTACTTC. Encoded protein: CASSTGMAYEQYF.